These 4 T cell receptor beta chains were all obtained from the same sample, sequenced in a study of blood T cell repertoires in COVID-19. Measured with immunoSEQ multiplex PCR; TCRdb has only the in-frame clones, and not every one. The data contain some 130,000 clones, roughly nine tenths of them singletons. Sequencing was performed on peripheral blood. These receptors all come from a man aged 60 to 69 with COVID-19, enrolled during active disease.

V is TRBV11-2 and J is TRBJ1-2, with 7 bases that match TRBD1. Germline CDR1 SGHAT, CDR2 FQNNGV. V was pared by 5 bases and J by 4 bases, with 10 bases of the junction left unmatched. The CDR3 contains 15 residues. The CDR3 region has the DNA TGTGCCAGCAGCATTGGACAGGAGGCGTCCTATGGCTACACCTTC. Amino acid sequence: CASSIGQEASYGYTF.

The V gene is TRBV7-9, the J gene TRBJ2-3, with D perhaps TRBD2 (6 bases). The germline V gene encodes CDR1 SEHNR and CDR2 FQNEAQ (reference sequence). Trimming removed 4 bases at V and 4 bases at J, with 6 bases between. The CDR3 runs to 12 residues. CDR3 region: CASSWGADTQYF. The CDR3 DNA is TGTGCCAGCAGCTGGGGGGCAGATACGCAGTATTTT.

The CDR3 protein is CASSFSAGEWYTQYF. The DNA for the CDR3 is TGTGCCAGCAGCTTTTCAGCGGGAGAATGGTATACGCAGTATTTT. This rearrangement joins TRBV7-3 to TRBJ2-3; 8 nucleotides align to TRBD2. CDR1 and CDR2 (germline): SGHTA, FQGTGA. The CDR3 spans 15 residues. V dropped 3 bases and J dropped 7; count of bases not matched to a gene: 9.

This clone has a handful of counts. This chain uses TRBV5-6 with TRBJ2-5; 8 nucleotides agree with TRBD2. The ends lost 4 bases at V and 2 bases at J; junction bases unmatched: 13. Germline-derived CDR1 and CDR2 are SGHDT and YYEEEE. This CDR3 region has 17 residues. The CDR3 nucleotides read TGTGCCAGCAGCCCCAGGAAGCGGGGGCGCGGGCAAGAGACCCAGTACTTC. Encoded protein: CASSPRKRGRGQETQYF.